This passage covers 4 T cell receptor beta chains from one sample sequenced in a study of blood T cell repertoires in COVID-19. This table comes from immunoSEQ multiplex PCR, and its TCRdb copy is limited to in-frame clones, with some not included. There are fewer than 50,000 clones in the sample; about 80% occur only once, and 38% lies in the top ten. Sequencing was carried out using peripheral blood. The receptors originated from a man older than 75 with active or convalescent COVID-19.

This clone was seen just once. The chain carries TRBV27 and TRBJ2-7, with D unclear. The germline V and J ends were trimmed by 1 base and 0 bases, with 7 bases remaining between them. Germline V gives CDR1 MNHEY, CDR2 SMNVEV (reference sequence). The CDR3 contains 14 residues. CDR3: CASSLWPGSYEQYF. The CDR3 nucleotides are TGTGCCAGCAGTTTATGGCCGGGCTCCTACGAGCAGTACTTC.

This clone has a single count. The CDR3 loop is CASSVPGNYGYTF. In DNA form, the CDR3 reads TGTGCCAGCAGCGTCCCGGGAAACTATGGCTACACCTTC. V is TRBV7-2 and J is TRBJ1-2; no reliable D call. V shed 5 bases and J shed 2 bases, with 9 bases lying between them. The germline gives CDR1 SGHTA, CDR2 FQGNSA. This CDR3 contains 13 residues.

The chain carries TRBV9 and TRBJ2-1; TRBD2 matches at 7 bases. The CDR3 runs to 15 residues. Germline V gene data show CDR1 as SGDLS and CDR2 as YYNGEE. V was pared by 0 bases and J by 0 bases, with 0 bases of the junction left unmatched. CDR3 DNA: TGTGCCAGCAGCGTAGGGACTAGCTCCTACAATGAGCAGTTCTTC. Translating it yields CASSVGTSSYNEQFF.

Only one count was recorded for this clone. The V call is TRBV12-2, the J call TRBJ2-7; TRBD1, the table's D call, lacks a check against the DNA. TRBV12-2 is marked as a pseudogene. The CDR3 runs to 15 residues. This CDR3 is CASRPGQGPCNEQYF. Here the CDR3 DNA reads TGTGCAAGTCGCCCAGGACAGGGGCCCTGTAATGAGCAGTACTTC.